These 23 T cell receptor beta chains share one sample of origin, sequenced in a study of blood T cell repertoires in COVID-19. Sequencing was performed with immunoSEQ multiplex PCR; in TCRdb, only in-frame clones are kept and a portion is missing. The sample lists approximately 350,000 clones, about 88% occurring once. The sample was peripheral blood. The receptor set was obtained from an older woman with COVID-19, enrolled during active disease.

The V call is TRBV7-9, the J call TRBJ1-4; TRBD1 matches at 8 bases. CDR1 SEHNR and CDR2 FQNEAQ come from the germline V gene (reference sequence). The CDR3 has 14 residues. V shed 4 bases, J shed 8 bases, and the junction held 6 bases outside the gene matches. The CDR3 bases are TGTGCCAGCAGCTCCGACAGGGGCGTCGAAAAACTGTTTTTT. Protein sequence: CASSSDRGVEKLFF.

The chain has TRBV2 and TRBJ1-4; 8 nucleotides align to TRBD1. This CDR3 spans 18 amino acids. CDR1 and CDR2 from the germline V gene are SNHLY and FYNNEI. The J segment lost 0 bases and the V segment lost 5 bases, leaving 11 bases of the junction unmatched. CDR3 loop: CASSRPGQAQSTNEKLFF. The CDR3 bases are TGTGCCAGCAGTCGCCCGGGACAGGCCCAATCAACTAATGAAAAACTGTTTTTT.

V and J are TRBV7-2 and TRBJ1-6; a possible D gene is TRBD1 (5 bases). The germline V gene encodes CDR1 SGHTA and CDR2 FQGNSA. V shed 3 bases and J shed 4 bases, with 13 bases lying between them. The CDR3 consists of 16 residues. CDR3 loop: CASSFRGERYNSPLHF. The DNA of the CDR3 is TGTGCCAGCAGCTTTAGGGGTGAAAGATATAATTCACCCCTCCACTTT.

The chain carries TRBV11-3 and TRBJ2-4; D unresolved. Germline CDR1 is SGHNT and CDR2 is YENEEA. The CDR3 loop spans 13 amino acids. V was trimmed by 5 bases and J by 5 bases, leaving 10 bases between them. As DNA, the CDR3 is TGTGCCAGCAGCCCCGAGCCCCAAAACATTCAGTACTTC. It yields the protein CASSPEPQNIQYF.

Here the CDR3 reads CASSVGQSAAYEQYF. The CDR3 coding sequence is TGTGCCAGCTCAGTTGGACAGTCGGCCGCCTACGAGCAGTACTTC. This rearrangement joins TRBV18 to TRBJ2-7, with D possibly TRBD1 on 6 matching bases. The CDR3 extends over 15 amino acids. V lost 5 bases and J 2 bases, leaving 16 bases between the germline ends. Per the germline V gene, CDR1 is KGHSH and CDR2 is LQKENI.

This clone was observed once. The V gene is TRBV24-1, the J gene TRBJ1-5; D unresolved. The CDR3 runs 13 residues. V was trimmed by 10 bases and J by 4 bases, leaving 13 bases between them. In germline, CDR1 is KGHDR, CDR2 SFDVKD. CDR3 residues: CATSLLINQPQHF. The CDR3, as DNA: TGTGCCACTTCCTTACTAATAAATCAGCCCCAGCATTTT.

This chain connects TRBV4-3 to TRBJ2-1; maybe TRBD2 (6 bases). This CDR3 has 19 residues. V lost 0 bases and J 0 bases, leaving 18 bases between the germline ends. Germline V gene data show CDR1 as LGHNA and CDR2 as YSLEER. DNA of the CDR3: TGCGCCAGCAGCCAAGAGGCGGGGCCAAACGCTGCCTCCTACAATGAGCAGTTCTTC. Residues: CASSQEAGPNAASYNEQFF.

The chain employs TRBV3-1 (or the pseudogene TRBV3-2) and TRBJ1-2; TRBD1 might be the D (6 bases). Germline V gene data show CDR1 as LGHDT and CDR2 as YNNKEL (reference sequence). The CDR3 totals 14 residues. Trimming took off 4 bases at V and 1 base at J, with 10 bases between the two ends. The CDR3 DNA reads TGTGCCAGCAGCCCGGACAGCCTTAACTATGGCTACACCTTC. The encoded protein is CASSPDSLNYGYTF.

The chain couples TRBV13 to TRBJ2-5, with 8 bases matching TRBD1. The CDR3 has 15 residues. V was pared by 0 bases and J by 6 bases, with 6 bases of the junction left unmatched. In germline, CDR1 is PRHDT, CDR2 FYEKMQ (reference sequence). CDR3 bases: TGTGCCAGCAGCTTAGGCCAGGGGGCAGGGAAGACCCAGTACTTC. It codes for CASSLGQGAGKTQYF.

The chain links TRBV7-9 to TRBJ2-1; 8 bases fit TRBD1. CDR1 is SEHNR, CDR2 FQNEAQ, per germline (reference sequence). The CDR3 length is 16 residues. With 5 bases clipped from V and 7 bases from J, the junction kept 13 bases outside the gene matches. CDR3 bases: TGTGCCAGCAGCGCCCCCCCGGGGACAGGCTCTAATGAGCAGTTCTTC. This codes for CASSAPPGTGSNEQFF.

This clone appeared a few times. CDR3 region: CASSLDRTLHF. CDR3 coding DNA: TGTGCCAGCAGCCTCGACAGGACCCTCCACTTT. This chain connects TRBV13 to TRBJ1-6; tentatively, D is TRBD1 (6 bases). CDR1 PRHDT and CDR2 FYEKMQ come from the germline V gene (reference sequence). This CDR3 is 11 amino acids long. Trimming took off 5 bases at V and 14 bases at J, with 10 bases between the two ends.

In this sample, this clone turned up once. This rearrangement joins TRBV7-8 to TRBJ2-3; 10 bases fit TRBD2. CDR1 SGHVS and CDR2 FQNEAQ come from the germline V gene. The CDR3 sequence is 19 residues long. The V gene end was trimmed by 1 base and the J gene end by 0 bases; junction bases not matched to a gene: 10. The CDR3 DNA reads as TGTGCCAGCAGCTTAGTTCGGGGAATAGCGGGGGGTAGCACAGATACGCAGTATTTT. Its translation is CASSLVRGIAGGSTDTQYF.

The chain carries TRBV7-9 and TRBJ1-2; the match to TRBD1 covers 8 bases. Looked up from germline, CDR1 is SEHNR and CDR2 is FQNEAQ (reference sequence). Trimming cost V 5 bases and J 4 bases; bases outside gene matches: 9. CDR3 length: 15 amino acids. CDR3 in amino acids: CASSPGQGEFYGYTF. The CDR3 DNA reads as TGTGCCAGCAGCCCTGGACAGGGAGAATTCTATGGCTACACCTTC.

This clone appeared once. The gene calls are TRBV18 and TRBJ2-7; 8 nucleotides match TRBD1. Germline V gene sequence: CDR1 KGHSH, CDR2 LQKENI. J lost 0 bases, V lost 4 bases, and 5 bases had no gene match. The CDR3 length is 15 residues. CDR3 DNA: TGTGCCAGCTCACGAGGACAGGGCCGCTCCTACGAGCAGTACTTC. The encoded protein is CASSRGQGRSYEQYF. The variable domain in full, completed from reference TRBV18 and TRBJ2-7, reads NAGVMQNPRHLVRRRGQEARLRCSPMKGHSHVYWYRQLPEEGLKFMVYLQKENIIDESGMPKERFSAEFPKEGPSILRIQQVVRGDSAAYFCASSRGQGRSYEQYFGPGTRLTVT.

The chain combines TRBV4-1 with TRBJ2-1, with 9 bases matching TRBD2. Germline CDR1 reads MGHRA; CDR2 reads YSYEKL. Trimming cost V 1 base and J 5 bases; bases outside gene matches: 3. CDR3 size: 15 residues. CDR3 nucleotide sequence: TGCGCCAGCAGCCAAGGTGGCGGGGGGGACAATGAGCAGTTCTTC. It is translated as CASSQGGGGDNEQFF.

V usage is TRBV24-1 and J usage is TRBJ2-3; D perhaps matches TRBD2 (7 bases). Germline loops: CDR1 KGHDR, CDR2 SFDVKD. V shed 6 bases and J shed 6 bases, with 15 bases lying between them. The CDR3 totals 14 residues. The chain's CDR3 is CATSRGGSEDTQYF. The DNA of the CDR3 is TGTGCCACCAGTAGGGGGGGCAGTGAGGATACGCAGTATTTT.

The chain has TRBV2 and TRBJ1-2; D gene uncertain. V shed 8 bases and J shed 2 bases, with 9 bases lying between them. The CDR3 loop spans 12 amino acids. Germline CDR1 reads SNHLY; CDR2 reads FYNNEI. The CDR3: CASPPPNYGYTF. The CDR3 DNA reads TGTGCCAGCCCCCCTCCCAACTATGGCTACACCTTC.

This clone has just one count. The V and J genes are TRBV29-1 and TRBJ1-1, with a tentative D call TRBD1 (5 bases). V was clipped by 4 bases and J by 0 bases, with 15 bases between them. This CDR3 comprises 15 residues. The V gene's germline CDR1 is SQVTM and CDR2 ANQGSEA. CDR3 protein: CSVVGAYSLNTEAFF. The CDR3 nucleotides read TGCAGCGTTGTAGGGGCGTACAGTTTGAACACTGAAGCTTTCTTT.

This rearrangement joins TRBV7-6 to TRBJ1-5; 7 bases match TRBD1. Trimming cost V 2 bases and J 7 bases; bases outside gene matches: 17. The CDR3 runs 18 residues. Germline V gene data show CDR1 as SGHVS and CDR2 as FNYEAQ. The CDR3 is CASSLNLRGRGLGQPQHF. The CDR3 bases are TGTGCCAGCAGCTTAAATTTGAGGGGGCGCGGACTGGGACAGCCCCAGCATTTT.

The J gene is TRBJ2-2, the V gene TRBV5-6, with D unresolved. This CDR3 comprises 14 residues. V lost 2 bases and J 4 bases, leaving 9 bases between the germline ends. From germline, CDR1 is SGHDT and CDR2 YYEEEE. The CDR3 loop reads CASSFPTITGELFF. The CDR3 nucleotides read TGTGCCAGCAGCTTCCCCACTATCACCGGGGAGCTGTTTTTT.

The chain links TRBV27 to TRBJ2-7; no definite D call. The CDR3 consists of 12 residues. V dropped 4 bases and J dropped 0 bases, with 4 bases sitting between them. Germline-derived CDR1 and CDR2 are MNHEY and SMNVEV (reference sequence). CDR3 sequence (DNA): TGTGCCAGCAGTTCCGGCTCCTACGAGCAGTACTTC. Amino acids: CASSSGSYEQYF.

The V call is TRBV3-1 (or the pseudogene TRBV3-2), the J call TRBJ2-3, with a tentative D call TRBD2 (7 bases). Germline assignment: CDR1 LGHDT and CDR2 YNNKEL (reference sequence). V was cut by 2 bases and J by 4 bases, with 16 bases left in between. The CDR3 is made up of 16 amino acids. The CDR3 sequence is CASSQSVGGGADTQYF. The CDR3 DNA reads TGTGCCAGCAGCCAAAGCGTAGGGGGGGGAGCAGATACGCAGTATTTT.

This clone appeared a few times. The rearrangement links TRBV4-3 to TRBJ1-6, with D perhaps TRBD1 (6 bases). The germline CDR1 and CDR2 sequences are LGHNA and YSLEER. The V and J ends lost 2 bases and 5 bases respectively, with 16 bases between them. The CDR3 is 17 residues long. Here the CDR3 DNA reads TGCGCCAGCAGCCAAAGGGAACAGGGTTGGGATAATTCACCCCTCCACTTT. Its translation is CASSQREQGWDNSPLHF.